The clone carrying this TCR beta chain was recorded many times. Antigen unknown. The data were taken from a study of Graves' ophthalmopathy and Graves' hyperthyroidism. Study outcomes and limitations: Most thyroid clonotypes with frequency above 0.001 were detected in blood too.

Per the germline V gene, CDR1 is SGHNT and CDR2 is YYREEE (reference sequence). This CDR3 has 13 amino acids. With 4 bases removed from V and 5 bases from J, the gap between germline ends came to 10 bases. Beta-chain TCR CDR3 regions were amplified from RNA transcripts. HTBI primers served in a first-round RT-PCR, which a second-round multiplex PCR followed. Using its own MiXCR run on the multiplex PCR reads, TCRdb lists one record per CDR3 protein. This repertoire shows more than 300,000 distinct CDR3 sequences, approximately 18% found once; its top ten account for 2.4%. The chain joins TRBV5-4 to TRBJ2-4; no firm D call. The sequenced sample consisted of peripheral blood. The sequence derives from an adult woman with stable Graves' hyperthyroidism. CDR3 bases: TGTGCCAGCAGCCCCGACGACGAAAACATTCAGTACTTC. Its protein product is CASSPDDENIQYF.